Shown below are 25 T cell receptor beta chains from a single sample sequenced in a study of control samples from healthy donors and cancer patients. Libraries were prepared by immunoSEQ multiplex PCR; TCRdb keeps only in-frame clonotypes and omits some of them. Of under 30,000 clones listed, 70% to 80% are singletons. The source material was PBMCs. These receptors came from a man between 60 and 75 years old with head and neck cancer.

The chain couples TRBV28 to TRBJ2-1, with 8 positions matching TRBD1. The CDR3 consists of 16 residues. V was pared by 7 bases and J by 7 bases, with 15 bases of the junction left unmatched. The germline V gene has CDR1 MDHEN and CDR2 SYDVKM. Written as DNA, the CDR3 is TGTGCCAGCAAAAACAAATTAACAGGGGGATCTAATGAGCAGTTCTTC. As protein: CASKNKLTGGSNEQFF.

J is TRBJ2-3 and V is TRBV3-1 (or the pseudogene TRBV3-2); 10 positions agree with TRBD2. Germline-derived CDR1 and CDR2 are LGHDT and YNNKEL (reference sequence). The CDR3 runs to 15 residues. With 4 bases clipped from V and 5 bases from J, the junction kept 6 bases outside the gene matches. The CDR3 here is CASSPWTSGGDTQYF. CDR3 DNA: TGTGCCAGCAGCCCATGGACTAGCGGAGGAGATACGCAGTATTTT.

The gene calls are TRBV4-1 and TRBJ2-2; 7 bases agree with TRBD2. Germline assignment: CDR1 MGHRA and CDR2 YSYEKL. There are 17 residues in the CDR3. V was clipped by 4 bases and J by 4 bases; unmatched bases: 12. CDR3 coding DNA: TGCGCCAGCAGCCCCAAGCGGGGAGGTATGGGCACCGGGGAGCTGTTTTTT. Translation: CASSPKRGGMGTGELFF.

V and J are TRBV7-9 and TRBJ2-7, with D unclear. Trimming cost V 6 bases and J 3 bases, with 15 bases left between them. Germline assignment: CDR1 SEHNR and CDR2 FQNEAQ (reference sequence). The CDR3 contains 14 residues. CDR3 region: CASSPRPDFYEQYF. In DNA, the CDR3 is TGTGCCAGCAGTCCGCGGCCTGATTTCTACGAGCAGTACTTC.

This clone appeared once. The V gene is TRBV12-3 or TRBV12-4, the J gene TRBJ1-5; D uncertain. Trimming shortened V by 3 bases and J by 4 bases, and 7 bases separated the two germline ends. CDR3 size: 13 residues. The CDR3 is CASSLGVNQPQHF. CDR3 DNA: TGTGCCAGCAGTTTGGGAGTAAATCAGCCCCAGCATTTT.

This clone was seen once. V and J are TRBV7-3 and TRBJ2-3; 13 positions match TRBD2. Germline V CDR1 and CDR2: SGHTA, FQGTGA. CDR3 size: 17 residues. Losses at the gene ends were 3 bases for V and 1 base for J; bases not matched to a gene: 4. The CDR3 DNA reads as TGTGCCAGCAGCTTTGGGACTAGCGGGGTCGGCACAGATACGCAGTATTTT. It specifies CASSFGTSGVGTDTQYF.

The chain recombines TRBV3-1 (or the pseudogene TRBV3-2) with TRBJ1-5; no reliable D call. The V gene lost 2 bases and the J gene lost 3 bases, with 5 bases spanning the gap. The CDR3 totals 13 residues. Germline V CDR1 and CDR2: LGHDT, YNNKEL (reference sequence). The CDR3 DNA follows: TGTGCCAGCAGCCAATTGTACAATCAGCCCCAGCATTTT. Translated, it gives CASSQLYNQPQHF.

This sequence joins TRBV15 and TRBJ2-1; D is uncertain. Germline CDR1 reads LNHNV; CDR2 reads YYDKDF (reference sequence). Trimming pared 0 bases from V and 5 bases from J, leaving 11 bases between. The CDR3 loop spans 15 amino acids. Here the CDR3 DNA reads TGTGCCACCAGCAGAGACCGACACCCGAACAATGAGCAGTTCTTC. Its translation: CATSRDRHPNNEQFF.

J is TRBJ2-1 and V is TRBV5-1, with D tentatively TRBD1 (5 bases). The ends were cut back, 0 bases at V and 10 bases at J, with 8 bases in the middle. The germline V gene has CDR1 SGHRS and CDR2 YFSETQ. This CDR3 is 12 amino acids long. CDR3 nucleotides: TGCGCCAGCAGCTTGGTAGGGGAAGAGCAGTTCTTC. It translates to CASSLVGEEQFF.

The gene calls are TRBV11-2 and TRBJ2-1; a possible D gene is TRBD1 (5 bases). Germline V gene sequence: CDR1 SGHAT, CDR2 FQNNGV. CDR3 length: 12 residues. V was shortened by 5 bases and J by 10 bases, with 12 bases between the two germline ends. CDR3 amino acids: CASSRPYREQFF. The CDR3 DNA sequence: TGTGCCAGCAGCCGACCTTACAGGGAGCAGTTCTTC.

The chain is built from TRBV9 and TRBJ2-5, with D possibly being TRBD2 (6 bases). There are 13 residues in the CDR3. The V gene's germline CDR1 is SGDLS and CDR2 YYNGEE. Trimming took 3 bases from V and 4 from J, leaving 10 bases between them. The chain's CDR3 is CASSGGLIETQYF. For the CDR3, the DNA is TGTGCCAGCAGCGGAGGACTAATAGAGACCCAGTACTTC.

This chain links TRBV14 with TRBJ2-5, with 11 bases fitting TRBD2. The CDR3 runs 17 residues. Germline trimming cut 0 bases from V and 5 bases from J; bases unmatched to any gene: 8. Germline-derived CDR1 and CDR2 are SGHDN and FVKESK. This chain's CDR3 is CASSQEVAGGLRETQYF. The CDR3 DNA reads TGTGCCAGCAGCCAAGAGGTAGCGGGAGGGCTGAGGGAGACCCAGTACTTC.

The gene calls are TRBV2 and TRBJ2-1, with 8 bases lining up with TRBD2. The V segment lost 5 bases and the J segment 7 bases; nucleotides outside the gene matches: 16. This CDR3 contains 17 residues. Germline loops: CDR1 SNHLY, CDR2 FYNNEI. Written as DNA, the CDR3 is TGTGCCAGCAGTCGCCGATGGAGGGGACTAGTCGGGAATGAGCAGTTCTTC. This codes for CASSRRWRGLVGNEQFF.

The J gene is TRBJ1-6, the V gene TRBV6-5; possibly TRBD1 for D (6 bases). The CDR3 has 16 amino acids. Trimming removed 4 bases from V and 10 bases from J, with 20 bases in between. Germline CDR1 and CDR2: MNHEY and SVGAGI. The CDR3 reads CASSSYPQGLGSPLHF. CDR3 nucleotide sequence: TGTGCCAGCAGTTCCTACCCACAGGGTTTGGGCTCACCCCTCCACTTT.

The gene calls are TRBV5-4 and TRBJ2-3; 9 bases align to TRBD2. CDR3 length: 15 residues. The ends lost 2 bases at V and 3 bases at J; junction bases unmatched: 4. Germline V gene sequence: CDR1 SGHNT, CDR2 YYREEE (reference sequence). CDR3 region: CASSFSGSGTDTQYF. CDR3 bases: TGTGCCAGCAGCTTTAGCGGGAGTGGTACAGATACGCAGTATTTT.

This clone was recorded only once. The junction and the germline gene differ at one end; a read error may be behind it. The genes are TRBV30 and TRBJ1-4; 8 bases agree with TRBD1. The CDR3 spans 13 residues. Germline V lookup: CDR1 GTSNPN, CDR2 SVGIG (reference sequence). The CDR3 is CAWSVRSGGPGLF. CDR3 sequence (DNA): TGTGCCTGGAGTGTACGGTCAGGGGGCCCGGGACTTTTT.

The rearrangement links TRBV12-5 to TRBJ2-3, with TRBD2 matching over 14 bases. Trimming at V came to 6 bases and at J to 8 bases, leaving 10 bases not matched to a gene. The CDR3 has 16 amino acids. The germline CDR1 and CDR2 sequences are LGHNT and FRNRAP. The CDR3 nucleotides read TGTGCTAGTGGGCCGGACGGGACTAGCGGGAGTGTTACGCAGTATTTT. Its translation is CASGPDGTSGSVTQYF.

The V and J genes are TRBV11-3 and TRBJ2-1, with no clear D. The CDR3 covers 15 residues. Per germline, CDR1 SGHNT and CDR2 YENEEA. Deletions cut 3 bases from V and 0 bases from J, with 9 bases between. The CDR3 is CASSFGGSSYNEQFF. In DNA, the CDR3 is TGTGCCAGCAGCTTCGGTGGAAGCTCCTACAATGAGCAGTTCTTC.

This rearrangement joins TRBV20-1 to TRBJ1-1; maybe TRBD1 (6 bases). This CDR3 contains 11 residues. Germline CDR1 reads DFQATT; CDR2 reads SNEGSKA (reference sequence). V lost 3 bases, J lost 6 bases, and 8 bases lay in between. The CDR3: CSASRQAEAFF. The CDR3 nucleotides are TGCAGTGCTAGCCGACAGGCTGAAGCTTTCTTT.

The chain uses TRBV18 and TRBJ2-2; TRBD2 matches at 12 bases. CDR3 length equals 17 residues. Trimming removed 0 bases from V and 1 base from J; junction bases left unmatched: 0. The germline V gene has CDR1 KGHSH and CDR2 LQKENI. The CDR3 spells CASSPPTSGGNTGELFF. CDR3 bases: TGTGCCAGCTCACCACCGACTAGCGGGGGGAACACCGGGGAGCTGTTTTTT.

The rearrangement uses TRBV7-8 and TRBJ2-7, with 11 bases that match TRBD2. Looked up from germline, CDR1 is SGHVS and CDR2 is FQNEAQ. V was clipped by 6 bases and J by 4 bases; unmatched bases: 17. The CDR3 has 18 amino acids. CDR3 bases: TGTGCCAGCAGTAAAGGGATCGTGACTAGCGGGAATTTATACGAGCAGTACTTC. It encodes CASSKGIVTSGNLYEQYF.

CDR3 amino acids: CASSVGQGARETQYF. CDR3 nucleotide sequence: TGTGCCAGCAGCGTTGGACAGGGGGCCAGAGAGACCCAGTACTTC. The V gene is TRBV9, the J gene TRBJ2-5, with TRBD1 matching over 11 bases. The V gene's germline CDR1 is SGDLS and CDR2 YYNGEE. This CDR3 contains 15 residues. V lost 2 bases, J lost 4 bases, and 4 bases stayed unmatched.

This clone was detected a few times. V is TRBV2 and J is TRBJ1-6; 10 nucleotides agree with TRBD1. The V segment lost 7 bases and the J segment 4 bases; nucleotides outside the gene matches: 4. The CDR3 has 15 amino acids. Germline lookup yields CDR1 SNHLY and CDR2 FYNNEI. The CDR3: CASTQGQGYNSPLHF. In DNA, the CDR3 is TGTGCCAGCACGCAGGGACAGGGGTATAATTCACCCCTCCACTTT.

V gene TRBV12-3 or TRBV12-4 combines with J gene TRBJ2-1; maybe TRBD2 (6 bases). Trimming took 4 bases from V and 4 from J, leaving 8 bases between them. CDR3 length equals 13 residues. CDR3 loop: CASSWLAYNEQFF. In DNA, the CDR3 is TGTGCCAGCAGTTGGCTAGCGTACAATGAGCAGTTCTTC.

This clone was detected only once. The rearrangement uses TRBV5-1 and TRBJ2-2; 8 nucleotides line up with TRBD1. V lost 5 bases, J lost 1 base, and 4 bases stayed unmatched. The CDR3 runs to 15 residues. The germline V gene encodes CDR1 SGHRS and CDR2 YFSETQ. CDR3 sequence (DNA): TGCGCCAGCAGGAGACAGGGGTTGAACACCGGGGAGCTGTTTTTT. Protein: CASRRQGLNTGELFF.